Following are 22 T cell receptor beta chains from one sample sequenced in a study of spatial heterogeneity in lung cancer. Whole-study findings and limits: Counts of expanded alpha and beta TCRs within tumors tracked the tumor nonsynonymous mutation count.

Each CDR3 protein is one row after TCRdb ran MiXCR on the 5' RACE reads. The sample shows approximately 1,600 distinct CDR3 sequences, roughly 21% of them seen only once. No antigens are known for them. Sample time point: sample taken at primary tumor resection. The sequencing here drew on lung tumor tissue, taken at surgery. The receptors here all came from a male donor with early-stage non-small cell lung cancer.

V gene TRBV7-9 combines with J gene TRBJ1-1; D is undetermined. The ends were cut back, 8 bases at V and 1 base at J, with 5 bases in the middle. Germline values: CDR1 SEHNR, CDR2 FQNEAQ (reference sequence). The CDR3 has 11 residues. Here the CDR3 reads CASGENTEAFF. The CDR3 nucleotides read TGTGCCAGCGGGGAGAACACTGAAGCTTTCTTT.

This clonotype counts as medium-sized (0.01 to 0.1%). This sequence joins TRBV10-3 and TRBJ2-1; 12 nucleotides agree with TRBD2. The CDR3 length is 19 residues. CDR1 is ENHRY, CDR2 SYGVKD, per germline. Trimming cost V 4 bases and J 0 bases; bases outside gene matches: 10. The CDR3 protein is CAISGTSGIDMSSYNEQFF. The CDR3 bases are TGTGCCATCAGTGGGACTAGCGGGATAGACATGAGCTCCTACAATGAGCAGTTCTTC.

V and J are TRBV7-9 and TRBJ1-6, with D hard to call. V gave up 4 bases and J gave up 5 bases, with 18 bases separating them. The CDR3 has 17 amino acids. CDR1 and CDR2 (germline): SEHNR, FQNEAQ (reference sequence). CDR3 nucleotides: TGTGCCAGCAGCTCGGTCCCGGACCTCCTCAATAATTCACCCCTCCACTTT. It specifies CASSSVPDLLNNSPLHF.

In its sample, this clonotype ranks as medium-sized. This chain links TRBV24-1 with TRBJ1-2, with D possibly being TRBD1 (5 bases). Deletions cut 4 bases from V and 8 bases from J, with 13 bases between. The germline V gene has CDR1 KGHDR and CDR2 SFDVKD. The CDR3 is 13 residues long. The CDR3: CATSDANRDGYTF. In DNA, the CDR3 is TGTGCCACCAGTGACGCTAACCGGGACGGCTACACCTTC.

This clonotype was observed a handful of times. CDR3 protein: CASTRDIQETQYF. The DNA of the CDR3 is TGCGCCAGCACCCGCGACATACAAGAGACCCAGTACTTC. This sequence joins TRBV5-1 and TRBJ2-5; no clear D gene. The CDR3 is 13 amino acids. V shed 6 bases and J shed 2 bases, with 11 bases lying between them. CDR1 SGHRS and CDR2 YFSETQ come from the germline V gene.

This clonotype is medium-sized (0.01 to 0.1%) within its sample. V usage is TRBV20-1 and J usage is TRBJ2-7, with TRBD2 as a possible D gene (6 bases). The CDR3 totals 13 residues. In germline, CDR1 is DFQATT, CDR2 SNEGSKA (reference sequence). The V end lost 6 bases, the J end lost 6 bases, and 18 bases lay between the germline ends. The CDR3 nucleotides read TGCAGTGCCTCACCCTTGCGGGAAGGCGAGCAGTACTTC. This sequence encodes CSASPLREGEQYF.

There are a few counts of this clonotype. The J gene is TRBJ2-5, the V gene TRBV19; D is possibly TRBD1 or TRBD2 (5 bases each). CDR3 size: 14 residues. Germline V gene lookup returns CDR1 LNHDA and CDR2 SQIVND (reference sequence). Trimming pared 5 bases from V and 1 base from J, leaving 11 bases between. The CDR3 sequence: CASSPRDLQETQYF. The CDR3 nucleotides read TGTGCCAGTAGTCCTAGGGACCTCCAAGAGACCCAGTACTTC.

This clonotype is labeled as medium-sized (0.01 to 0.1%). This sequence joins TRBV28 and TRBJ1-5; maybe TRBD1 (6 bases). The V gene's germline CDR1 is MDHEN and CDR2 SYDVKM. Trimming removed 3 bases at V and 5 bases at J, with 14 bases between. This CDR3 contains 15 residues. This chain's CDR3 is CASSFIGQGYQPQHF. For the CDR3, the DNA is TGTGCCAGCAGTTTTATCGGCCAGGGGTATCAGCCCCAGCATTTT.

This clonotype is labeled medium-sized. V gene TRBV6-1 combines with J gene TRBJ2-2; tentatively, D is TRBD2 (5 bases). The CDR3 runs 13 residues. Germline lookup yields CDR1 MNHNS and CDR2 SASEGT. The ends were cut back, 6 bases at V and 3 bases at J, with 8 bases in the middle. Here the CDR3 reads CASRPGYTGELFF. CDR3 DNA sequence: TGTGCCAGCAGACCGGGGTACACCGGGGAGCTGTTTTTT.

The rearrangement uses TRBV30 and TRBJ2-1; D ambiguous. CDR1 is GTSNPN, CDR2 SVGIG, per germline (reference sequence). This CDR3 has 8 amino acids. Trimming stripped 5 bases from V and 10 bases from J, with 3 bases between. CDR3 in DNA: TGTGCCTGGGGCGAGCAGTTCTTC. Residues: CAWGEQFF.

By share, this clonotype counts as medium-sized. The chain joins TRBV28 to TRBJ1-3, with unresolved D. The V gene's germline CDR1 is MDHEN and CDR2 SYDVKM. The V end was cut by 4 bases, the J end by 2 bases, with 12 bases between. The CDR3 sequence is 15 residues long. For the CDR3, the DNA is TGTGCCAGCAGTTCCCGAGCGCAGACTGGAAACACCATATATTTT. Translated: CASSSRAQTGNTIYF.

This clonotype is deemed medium-sized. The rearrangement links TRBV12-3 or TRBV12-4 to TRBJ2-2; TRBD1 is a possible D gene (6 bases). Trimming stripped 5 bases from V and 2 bases from J, with 18 bases between. The CDR3 consists of 17 residues. This CDR3 is CASSPRQASLNTGELFF. CDR3 in DNA: TGTGCCAGCAGTCCAAGACAGGCGAGCCTTAACACCGGGGAGCTGTTTTTT.

By sample share, this clonotype is medium-sized. The V and J genes are TRBV5-5 and TRBJ2-3; D not certain. The CDR3 spans 16 residues. Germline loops: CDR1 SGHKS, CDR2 YYEKEE (reference sequence). Trimming took 4 bases from V and 0 from J, leaving 15 bases between them. CDR3 region: CASSPVWGSSTDTQYF. The CDR3 bases are TGTGCCAGCAGCCCGGTATGGGGATCTAGCACAGATACGCAGTATTTT.

This clonotype was detected only once. V usage is TRBV6-6 and J usage is TRBJ1-1, with D uncertain. The V end lost 4 bases, the J end lost 0 bases, and 9 bases lay between the germline ends. CDR1 is MNHNY and CDR2 is SVGAGI in the germline V gene (reference sequence). The CDR3 is made up of 14 amino acids. CDR3 nucleotides: TGTGCCAGCAGTTGGGAGGGTATGAACACTGAAGCTTTCTTT. Translated: CASSWEGMNTEAFF.

By share, this clonotype ranks as medium-sized. The CDR3 reads CASSLWDKSTGELFF. The DNA for the CDR3 is TGTGCCAGCAGCTTGTGGGACAAGAGCACCGGGGAGCTGTTTTTT. The chain carries TRBV5-4 and TRBJ2-2; TRBD1 might be the D (6 bases). Germline V gene sequence: CDR1 SGHNT, CDR2 YYREEE (reference sequence). The length of the CDR3 is 15 residues. Trimming cost V 1 base and J 4 bases, with 11 bases left between them.

This clonotype is judged medium-sized. The J gene is TRBJ1-4, the V gene TRBV6-2 or TRBV6-3; D ambiguous. V was trimmed by 10 bases and J by 4 bases, leaving 19 bases between them. Per germline, CDR1 MNHEY and CDR2 SVGEGT. The CDR3 runs 15 residues. Here the CDR3 reads CANLCPDGNNEKLFF. The CDR3 nucleotides read TGTGCCAACCTTTGCCCGGACGGCAATAATGAAAAACTGTTTTTT.

This clonotype rates as large. The CDR3 DNA sequence: TGCGCCAGCAGCCAACAGGGGGCTATGTGGACCACCGGGGAGCTGTTTTTT. This gives the protein CASSQQGAMWTTGELFF. The genes are TRBV5-1 and TRBJ2-2; 9 nucleotides line up with TRBD1. The CDR3 runs to 17 residues. With 4 bases clipped from V and 4 bases from J, the junction kept 11 bases outside the gene matches. Germline V gene sequence: CDR1 SGHRS, CDR2 YFSETQ.

The genes are TRBV5-4 and TRBJ1-1; 10 bases match TRBD1. The V segment lost 4 bases and the J segment 4 bases; nucleotides outside the gene matches: 7. Per the germline V gene, CDR1 is SGHNT and CDR2 is YYREEE (reference sequence). The CDR3 sequence is 15 residues long. CDR3 sequence: CASSRTGGRGTEAFF. The CDR3 DNA follows: TGTGCCAGCAGCAGGACAGGGGGGCGGGGCACTGAAGCTTTCTTT.

This clonotype rates as medium-sized. This sequence joins TRBV7-9 and TRBJ2-1; D is possibly TRBD2 (6 bases). This CDR3 has 15 amino acids. The germline V gene has CDR1 SEHNR and CDR2 FQNEAQ (reference sequence). The V and J ends lost 2 bases and 0 bases respectively, with 8 bases between them. The CDR3 spells CASSLIGGSYNEQFF. The CDR3 DNA sequence: TGTGCCAGCAGCTTAATCGGGGGCTCCTACAATGAGCAGTTCTTC.

This clonotype is termed medium-sized. The chain has TRBV6-2 or TRBV6-3 and TRBJ2-5; TRBD2 matches at 12 bases. The CDR3 loop spans 16 amino acids. Trimming cost V 0 bases and J 5 bases; bases outside gene matches: 4. CDR1 and CDR2 (germline): MNHEY, SVGEGT. CDR3 loop: CASSYSASGGVETQYF. CDR3 nucleotides: TGTGCCAGCAGTTACTCTGCTAGCGGGGGGGTGGAGACCCAGTACTTC.

This clonotype is categorized as medium-sized. The V gene is TRBV11-2, the J gene TRBJ2-7, with 7 bases identical to TRBD1. CDR1 is SGHAT, CDR2 FQNNGV, per germline. V trimming: 2 bases; J trimming: 2 bases; junction bases outside the gene matches: 3. The CDR3 sequence is 14 residues long. CDR3 amino acids: CASSLTGTAYEQYF. The CDR3, as DNA: TGTGCCAGCAGCTTAACCGGGACAGCCTACGAGCAGTACTTC.

By frequency in the sample, this clonotype is medium-sized (0.01 to 0.1%). The J gene is TRBJ2-3, the V gene TRBV5-1; D perhaps matches TRBD1 (6 bases). The CDR3 loop spans 15 amino acids. Between the trimmed V and J ends, which lost 0 bases and 0 bases, there was a span of 8 bases. Germline assignment: CDR1 SGHRS and CDR2 YFSETQ. The CDR3 region has the DNA TGCGCCAGCAGCTTGGAACAGGGCAGCACAGATACGCAGTATTTT. The encoded protein is CASSLEQGSTDTQYF.